A selection of T cell receptor beta chains follows, all from one sample in a study of OX40 agonist ivuxolimab in advanced cancers. Libraries were prepared by immunoSEQ multiplex PCR; TCRdb keeps only in-frame clonotypes and omits some of them. The data contain about 62,000 clones, 85% of them singletons. Sequenced material: CD4+ or CD8+ T cells sorted from blood, taken in a trial of the OX40 agonist ivuxolimab. These receptors were collected from an adult with an advanced solid tumor such as melanoma, head and neck, liver or kidney cancer. Both conserved end residues are part of each CDR3. D genes are given only for firm matches. The listing skips clone size in some rows; elsewhere it reads once, few, many or a size class.

v_gene,abundance,d_gene,j_gene,CDR3nt,CDR3aa
TRBV20-1,NA,NA,TRBJ2-7,TGCAGGGGGGACGGTTCCTACGAGCAGTACTTC,CRGDGSYEQYF
TRBV6-6,NA,NA,TRBJ2-3,TGTGCCAGCCAGCGTACTATCACAGATACGCAGTATTTT,CASQRTITDTQYF
TRBV5-8,NA,NA,TRBJ1-5,TGTGCCAGCAGCTTGGAAGGGGGAGGTCAGCCCCAGCATTTT,CASSLEGGGQPQHF
TRBV6-1,NA,TRBD1,TRBJ1-2,TGTGCCAGCAGTGAACCCGGACAGGGATCGCATGGCTACACCTTC,CASSEPGQGSHGYTF
TRBV6-1,NA,TRBD1,TRBJ1-5,TGTGCCAGCAGTGAAGGGCTGACAGGGGCGAGCAATCAGCCCCAGCATTTT,CASSEGLTGASNQPQHF
TRBV11-2,once,NA,TRBJ2-3,TGTGCCAGCAGCCAGGGGGGGAAACGGGGCGATACGCAGTATTTT,CASSQGGKRGDTQYF
TRBV6-1,NA,TRBD1,TRBJ1-1,TGTGCCAGCACCCAAGGACAGGGGATGGAAGCTTTCTTT,CASTQGQGMEAFF
TRBV9,NA,NA,TRBJ1-6,TGTGCCAGCAGCGTAGCTACGGGATATGGTTCACCCCTCCACTTT,CASSVATGYGSPLHF
TRBV15,NA,TRBD1,TRBJ1-2,TGTGCCACCAGCAGACCTGGGACAGGGATAGGCTACACCTTC,CATSRPGTGIGYTF
TRBV5-1,NA,NA,TRBJ1-5,TGCGCCAGCAGCTTGTCAGGGGCTGGGAATCAGCCCCAGCATTTT,CASSLSGAGNQPQHF
TRBV5-4,NA,NA,TRBJ2-3,TGTGCCAGCAGCTTGGAGGGCAGTCTCACAGATACGCAGTATTTT,CASSLEGSLTDTQYF
TRBV6-1,NA,TRBD2,TRBJ2-7,TGTGCCAGCAGGGGCTTAGCGGGAGGCTACGAGCAGTACTTC,CASRGLAGGYEQYF
TRBV4-1,NA,TRBD1,TRBJ1-3,TGCGCCAGCAGCCACTATTGGACAGGGGGTCGGGGGTTTGGAAACACCATATATTTT,CASSHYWTGGRGFGNTIYF
TRBV5-6,NA,NA,TRBJ1-2,TGTGCCAGCCGCGCTGGGGGTGGCTACACCTTC,CASRAGGGYTF
TRBV7-8,NA,TRBD1,TRBJ1-5,TGTGCCAGCAGCCCACGGGACAGGGGGCGAGGCAATCAGCCCCAGCATTTT,CASSPRDRGRGNQPQHF
TRBV11-3,once,NA,TRBJ2-2,TGTGCCAGCACCCAAAGCAACACCGGGGAGCTGTTTTTT,CASTQSNTGELFF
TRBV9,NA,TRBD2,TRBJ2-1,TGTGCCAGCAGCCCCGGACTAGCGGGAGTGAATGAGCAGTTCTTC,CASSPGLAGVNEQFF
TRBV27,NA,NA,TRBJ1-1,TGTGCCAGCAGTCCACAAGAGAACACTGAAGCTTTCTTT,CASSPQENTEAFF
TRBV7-9,NA,TRBD1,TRBJ1-2,TGTGCCAGCAGCCTCTCGGGACAGGGGATATCTAACTATGGCTACACCTTC,CASSLSGQGISNYGYTF
TRBV11-2,NA,NA,TRBJ2-7,TGTGCCAGCAGCCCCGGGGACTCTTACGAGCAGTACTTC,CASSPGDSYEQYF
TRBV10-1,few,NA,TRBJ1-1,TGCGCCAGCAGTCGGACGGTGAACACTGAAGCTTTCTTT,CASSRTVNTEAFF
TRBV7-9,NA,TRBD2,TRBJ2-1,TGTGCCAGCAGCTTGGAGGGAGGGCGCAATGAGCAGTTCTTC,CASSLEGGRNEQFF
TRBV15,NA,TRBD1,TRBJ2-1,TGTGCCACCAGCAGAGATGCAGGGGGCAATGAGCAGTTCTTC,CATSRDAGGNEQFF
TRBV18,NA,TRBD1,TRBJ2-3,TGTGCCAGCTCAGTCAGACAGGGAACTAGCACAGATACGCAGTATTTT,CASSVRQGTSTDTQYF
TRBV18,NA,TRBD1,TRBJ1-5,TGTGCCAGCTCCTCTCAGGGGGGCAATCAGCCCCAGCATTTT,CASSSQGGNQPQHF
TRBV7-2,NA,TRBD2,TRBJ2-5,TGTGCCAGCAGCTTAGCGGCGGGAGGGCCCGAGACCCAGTACTTC,CASSLAAGGPETQYF
TRBV21-1,NA,NA,TRBJ2-7,TGTGCCAGCAGCAAAGCGTCCCGCTCCTACGAGCAGTACTTC,CASSKASRSYEQYF
TRBV6-1,NA,NA,TRBJ2-6,TGTGCCAGCACCCGTGGGAGCTCTGGGGCCAACGTCCTGACTTTC,CASTRGSSGANVLTF
TRBV2,few,TRBD2,TRBJ2-2,TGTGCCGACGGGGAGGGCCAGAACACCGGGGAGCTGTTTTTT,CADGEGQNTGELFF
TRBV5-6,once,TRBD1,TRBJ2-3,TGTGCCAGCAGCCAAGGGACAGGGGGCTGGACAGATACGCAGTATTTT,CASSQGTGGWTDTQYF
TRBV6-5,few,NA,TRBJ2-4,TGTGCCAGCAGCCAGGGGTTCTCGGACATTCAGTACTTC,CASSQGFSDIQYF
TRBV5-1,NA,TRBD2,TRBJ2-5,TGCGCCAGCAGTCCAGGGACTAGCTTCTCAGAGACCCAGTACTTC,CASSPGTSFSETQYF
TRBV11-1,NA,TRBD1,TRBJ1-4,TGTGCCAGCAGCGGACGGACAGGGCCTGGGGAAAAACTGTTTTTT,CASSGRTGPGEKLFF